The text below deals with one TCR beta chain. Antigen unknown. The identical CDR3 is also encoded by other nucleotide sequences in the sample. Per germline, CDR1 SGHRS and CDR2 YFSETQ. V was cut by 4 bases and J by 1 base, with 8 bases left in between. This CDR3 spans 13 amino acids. The entry originates in a study of shared clonotypes between healthy human individuals. As for the study in general: Used for every donor were three CD4 naive, three CD4 memory, two CD8 naive and one CD8 memory plate. The study's findings and limits: Sampling was confined to blood; repertoires within tissues likely differ. Represented diversity, genetic and exposure-history alike, was limited by few donors.

The data were produced by immunoSEQ multiplex PCR, yet TCRdb's version contains in-frame clones alone and is incomplete. The table shows more than 2 million clones, with approximately 94% occurring only once. This receptor was taken from a man aged 18 to 30 in good health. The chain links TRBV5-1 to TRBJ1-1, with TRBD1 as a possible D gene (6 bases). Sequencing was carried out using naive CD4+ T cells sorted from blood. Regarding subset: CD45RA+ positively selected. CDR3: CASSQGGNTEAFF. DNA of the CDR3: TGCGCCAGCAGCCAAGGGGGGAACACTGAAGCTTTCTTT.